The clone carrying this T cell receptor (beta chain) was seen many times. The sample is drawn from a study of regulatory T cells in long-lasting Graves disease. V was trimmed by 3 bases and J by 3 bases, leaving 11 bases between them. This CDR3 spans 14 amino acids. Germline V lookup: CDR1 SGHTA, CDR2 FQGNSA. TCR beta libraries were built with iRepertoire HTBI primers and Arm-PCR of CDR3 regions. TCRdb re-analysed the multiplex PCR reads in MiXCR, keeping a single row per CDR3 protein. The sample gives approximately 350,000 distinct CDR3 sequences, 12% of which show up once; over 15% is in the top ten. As to time point: newly diagnosed GD, antithyroid drugs for less than 3 months. Scientists built the TCR library using RNA that was extracted from PBMCs. Another study also made use of these data, one on T cells in Graves' hyperthyroidism and ophthalmopathy.

V gene TRBV7-2 combines with J gene TRBJ1-1, with D perhaps matching TRBD1 (6 bases). This sequence originates from a young woman with Graves disease. The specimen was peripheral blood mononuclear cells (PBMCs), collected at new diagnosis, from a patient treated with antithyroid drugs. The CDR3 protein is CASSFFGGHTEAFF. The CDR3 DNA sequence: TGTGCCAGCAGCTTTTTCGGGGGGCACACTGAAGCTTTCTTT.